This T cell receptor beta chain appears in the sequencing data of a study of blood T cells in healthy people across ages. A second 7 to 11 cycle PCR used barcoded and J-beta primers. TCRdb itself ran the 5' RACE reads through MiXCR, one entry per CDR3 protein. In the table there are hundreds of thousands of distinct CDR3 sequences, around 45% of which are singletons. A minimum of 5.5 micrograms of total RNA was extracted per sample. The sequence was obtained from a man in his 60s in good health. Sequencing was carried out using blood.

The CDR3 here is CASSQGGGGADTQYF. The CDR3 nucleotides read TGTGCCAGCAGCCAAGGGGGCGGGGGAGCAGATACGCAGTATTTT. V is TRBV3-1 and J is TRBJ2-3; the match to TRBD2 covers 7 bases. This CDR3 region has 15 residues. Per the germline V gene, CDR1 is LGHDT and CDR2 is YNNKEL (reference sequence). J was trimmed by 4 bases and V by 1 base; bases with no gene match: 5.